This T cell receptor (beta chain) was identified during a study of blood T cell repertoires in COVID-19. Study overall: The United States, Italy and Spain supplied acute and convalescent COVID-19 samples.

As handled by the study authors: Scientists estimated how many nucleated cells there were by amplifying reference gene primers. Sequencing was performed with immunoSEQ multiplex PCR; in TCRdb, only in-frame clones are kept and a portion is missing. V and J calls and clone size are copied from that table; D and trimming were computed from the DNA. Seen here are about 260,000 clones, around 87% observed once, and the top ten hold about 3.6%. This sequence originates from a young man with active or convalescent COVID-19. Sequences were obtained from peripheral blood.

Written as DNA, the CDR3 is TGTGCCAGTAGTCGGGGGGTCACTGAAGCTTTCTTT. Translation: CASSRGVTEAFF. The chain has TRBV19 and TRBJ1-1; tentative D call: TRBD1 (5 bases). The CDR3 consists of 12 residues. Germline V gene data show CDR1 as LNHDA and CDR2 as SQIVND (reference sequence). The V end lost 5 bases, the J end lost 4 bases, and 8 bases lay between the germline ends. The full variable domain, in which reference TRBV19 and TRBJ1-1 provide the parts outside the CDR3, is DGGITQSPKYLFRKEGQNVTLSCEQNLNHDAMYWYRQDPGQGLRLIYYSQIVNDFQKGDIAEGYSVSREKKESFPLTVTSAQKNPTAFYLCASSRGVTEAFFGQGTRLTVV.